The T cell receptor (beta chain) under discussion was sequenced for a study of OX40 agonist ivuxolimab in advanced cancers. Broader study findings: At 0.1 to 3.0 mg/kg, clonal expansion of CD4+ and CD8+ blood T cells had occurred by week 6.

TCRdb's copy holds only in-frame clones and misses some; the assay was immunoSEQ multiplex PCR. Counted here are about 62,000 clones, about 91% occurring once; the ten biggest clones make up over 9.5%. Regarding this clone: Its antigen remains unknown.

Germline lookup yields CDR1 MNHNS and CDR2 SASEGT. This CDR3 region has 14 residues. V gave up 1 base and J gave up 0 bases, with 1 base separating them. This receptor was obtained from an adult with an advanced solid tumor such as melanoma, head and neck, liver or kidney cancer. The chain employs TRBV6-1 and TRBJ2-6; no clear D. Sequencing used CD4+ or CD8+ T cells sorted from blood, obtained in a trial of the OX40 agonist ivuxolimab. The CDR3 region is CASSEVSGANVLTF. The CDR3 DNA sequence: TGTGCCAGCAGTGAAGTCTCTGGGGCCAACGTCCTGACTTTC.